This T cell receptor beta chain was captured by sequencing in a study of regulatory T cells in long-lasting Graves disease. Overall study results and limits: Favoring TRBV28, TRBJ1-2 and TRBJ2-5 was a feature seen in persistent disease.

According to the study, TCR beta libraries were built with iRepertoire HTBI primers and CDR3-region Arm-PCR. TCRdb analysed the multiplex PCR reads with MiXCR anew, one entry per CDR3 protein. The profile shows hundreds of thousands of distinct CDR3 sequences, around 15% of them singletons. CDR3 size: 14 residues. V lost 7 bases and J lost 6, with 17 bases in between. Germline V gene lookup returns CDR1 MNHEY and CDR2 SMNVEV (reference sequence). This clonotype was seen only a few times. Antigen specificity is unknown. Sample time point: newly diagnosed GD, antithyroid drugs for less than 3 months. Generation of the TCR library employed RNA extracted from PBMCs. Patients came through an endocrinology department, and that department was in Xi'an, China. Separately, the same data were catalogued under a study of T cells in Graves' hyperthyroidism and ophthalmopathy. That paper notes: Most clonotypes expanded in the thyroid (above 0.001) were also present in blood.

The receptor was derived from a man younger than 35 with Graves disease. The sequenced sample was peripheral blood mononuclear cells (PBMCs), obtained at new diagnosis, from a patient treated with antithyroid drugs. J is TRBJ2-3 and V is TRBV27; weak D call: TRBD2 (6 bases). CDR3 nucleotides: TGTGCCAGCACCAGGGACTCTGCCCTTGATACGCAGTATTTT. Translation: CASTRDSALDTQYF.